This entry is about one TCR beta chain. CDR1 SNHLY and CDR2 FYNNEI come from the germline V gene. Trimming took 2 bases from V and 4 from J, leaving 8 bases between them. The CDR3 extends over 13 amino acids. This record belongs to a study of T cell changes during pregnancy in multiple sclerosis. Some clones are missing from TCRdb's copy, which holds only in-frame ones; the method was immunoSEQ multiplex PCR. The profile shows about 23,000 clones, around nine tenths of them singletons. The chain has TRBV2 and TRBJ2-5; TRBD2 is a possible D gene (5 bases). The TCR sequence derives from a female donor with multiple sclerosis, enrolled in a pregnancy study. The material sequenced was CD8+ T cells from peripheral blood mononuclear cells, taken in the first trimester of pregnancy. CDR3 in amino acids: CASSELARETQYF. CDR3 nucleotide sequence: TGTGCCAGCAGTGAACTAGCTCGAGAGACCCAGTACTTC.